Below, 20 T cell receptor beta chains from the same sample are listed, as sequenced in a study of CD4+ T cells in melanoma. Method: immunoSEQ multiplex PCR; TCRdb's copy keeps in-frame clones and lacks some. The sample records around 110,000 clones, approximately 92% being singletons. The source material was peripheral blood. The receptor source for this set is a human donor with melanoma.

This chain joins TRBV5-1 and TRBJ1-4; D possibly corresponds to TRBD1 (6 bases). Looked up from germline, CDR1 is SGHRS and CDR2 is YFSETQ. The CDR3 covers 15 residues. The V end was cut by 4 bases, the J end by 7 bases, with 17 bases between. The CDR3 DNA sequence: TGCGCCAGCAGCCTCCTACAGGGTTTAGGTGAAAAACTGTTTTTT. The encoded protein is CASSLLQGLGEKLFF.

This clone appeared a single time. The chain is built from TRBV20-1 and TRBJ2-7, with a weak D call TRBD2 (6 bases). CDR3 length equals 11 residues. The germline CDR1 and CDR2 sequences are DFQATT and SNEGSKA (reference sequence). This CDR3 is CSLASSYEQYF. The CDR3 DNA reads as TGCAGCCTAGCGAGCTCCTACGAGCAGTACTTC.

V gene TRBV29-1 combines with J gene TRBJ2-1, with D possibly matching TRBD1 (6 bases). Trimming stripped 0 bases from V and 0 bases from J, with 12 bases between. Germline values: CDR1 SQVTM, CDR2 ANQGSEA. The length of the CDR3 is 16 residues. The CDR3 loop reads CSVEEGRGGSYNEQFF. For the CDR3, the DNA is TGCAGCGTTGAAGAGGGTAGAGGGGGCTCCTACAATGAGCAGTTCTTC.

This clone was detected once. The V gene is TRBV7-6, the J gene TRBJ2-5; D perhaps matches TRBD1 (6 bases). The CDR3 has 13 residues. Germline-derived CDR1 and CDR2 are SGHVS and FNYEAQ. Trimming removed 3 bases from V and 5 bases from J, with 10 bases in between. CDR3 amino acids: CASSFRGGETQYF. CDR3 DNA: TGTGCCAGCAGCTTCAGGGGCGGGGAGACCCAGTACTTC. The full variable domain, completed using reference TRBV7-6 and TRBJ2-5, is GAGVSQSPRYKVTKRGQDVALRCDPISGHVSLYWYRQALGQGPEFLTYFNYEAQQDKSGLPNDRFSAERPEGSISTLTIQRTEQRDSAMYRCASSFRGGETQYFGPGTRLLVL.

The chain is built from TRBV2 and TRBJ1-4; no definite D call. This CDR3 contains 13 residues. The germline gives CDR1 SNHLY, CDR2 FYNNEI. Trimming shortened V by 8 bases and J by 0 bases, and 7 bases separated the two germline ends. The CDR3 DNA is TGTGCCAGCGACGAAGCAACTAATGAAAAACTGTTTTTT. It codes for CASDEATNEKLFF.

The CDR3 region is CASNPTGPRGYTF. CDR3 DNA sequence: TGTGCCAGTAACCCGACAGGGCCGCGTGGCTACACCTTC. The gene calls are TRBV19 and TRBJ1-2; the match to TRBD1 covers 7 bases. Looked up from germline, CDR1 is LNHDA and CDR2 is SQIVND (reference sequence). The junction had 9 bases not matched to a gene; V was cut back by 7 bases and J by 7 bases. This CDR3 spans 13 amino acids.

This chain connects TRBV10-3 to TRBJ2-1; 7 bases are a match to TRBD1. V lost 3 bases to trimming and J lost 13 bases; unmatched junction nucleotides: 9. Germline V gives CDR1 ENHRY, CDR2 SYGVKD. The CDR3 sequence is 13 residues long. In nucleotides, the CDR3 is TGTGCCATCAGTGATCCTCCGGGACAGAGTCAGTTCTTC. This gives the protein CAISDPPGQSQFF.

This rearrangement joins TRBV21-1 to TRBJ1-2; TRBD1, as called in the table, went unchecked against the DNA. TRBV21-1 is flagged as a pseudogene. The CDR3 runs to 14 residues. CDR3 amino acids: CASRLTKTGDGYTF. The CDR3 DNA reads TGTGCCAGCAGACTAACTAAAACAGGGGATGGCTACACCTTC.

A remark on this clone: The junction does not match germline at one end; this may be a read error. The V and J genes are TRBV7-9 and TRBJ2-1, with TRBD2 as a possible D gene (6 bases). Germline V lookup: CDR1 SEHNR, CDR2 FQNEAQ (reference sequence). The CDR3 length is 13 residues. CDR3 in amino acids: CASSLAYYNEQFF. The CDR3 DNA sequence: TGTGCCAGCAGCCTAGCGTACTACAATGAGCAGTTCTTC. The variable domain in full, with the rest retrieved from reference TRBV7-9 and TRBJ2-1, is DTGVSQNPRHKITKRGQNVTFRCDPISEHNRLYWYRQTLGQGPEFLTYFQNEAQLEKSRLLSDRFSAERPKGSFSTLEIQRTEQGDSAMYLCASSLAYYNEQFFGPGTRLTVL.

The chain couples TRBV7-9 to TRBJ2-3, with no clear D. Trimming stripped 4 bases from V and 1 base from J, with 6 bases between. The germline V gene has CDR1 SEHNR and CDR2 FQNEAQ (reference sequence). The CDR3 has 13 residues. The CDR3 loop reads CASSSSGTDTQYF. CDR3 bases: TGTGCCAGCAGCTCCAGCGGCACAGATACGCAGTATTTT.

There are a few counts of this clone. This rearrangement joins TRBV15 to TRBJ2-6, with a tentative D call TRBD1 (6 bases). With 0 bases removed from V and 2 bases from J, the gap between germline ends came to 8 bases. Germline CDR1 and CDR2: LNHNV and YYDKDF (reference sequence). The CDR3 length is 16 residues. CDR3 amino acids: CATSREAGAGANVLTF. CDR3 nucleotides: TGTGCCACCAGCAGAGAAGCAGGGGCTGGGGCCAACGTCCTGACTTTC.

This chain joins TRBV7-9 and TRBJ2-7; TRBD1 matches 7 bases. The germline V gene encodes CDR1 SEHNR and CDR2 FQNEAQ (reference sequence). J was trimmed by 4 bases and V by 4 bases; bases with no gene match: 1. CDR3 length: 12 amino acids. Written as DNA, the CDR3 is TGTGCCAGCAGCTCCAGGGGGTACGAGCAGTACTTC. This sequence encodes CASSSRGYEQYF.

The chain employs TRBV20-1 and TRBJ2-5, with 9 bases fitting TRBD1. This CDR3 is built from 11 residues. Germline CDR1 DFQATT, CDR2 SNEGSKA (reference sequence). CDR3 residues: CLTGGRETQYF. DNA for the CDR3: TGCTTGACAGGGGGACGGGAGACCCAGTACTTC.

In DNA form, the CDR3 reads TGCGCCAGCAGCCTGTCGTTCCGAGTCGAATCAGAGACCCAGTACTTC. Protein sequence: CASSLSFRVESETQYF. This chain connects TRBV4-1 to TRBJ2-5; no clear D gene. Trimming removed 4 bases from V and 4 bases from J, with 19 bases in between. The V gene's germline CDR1 is MGHRA and CDR2 YSYEKL. The CDR3 loop spans 16 amino acids.

This clone is a singleton in its sample. The genes are TRBV2 and TRBJ1-1, with no clear D. V lost 6 bases, J lost 4 bases, and 9 bases lay in between. The CDR3 is 12 residues long. Germline V lookup: CDR1 SNHLY, CDR2 FYNNEI. The CDR3 loop reads CASSGFGTEAFF. CDR3 DNA: TGTGCCAGCAGCGGGTTCGGCACTGAAGCTTTCTTT.

This sequence joins TRBV25-1 and TRBJ2-1; the D gene is possibly TRBD1 (5 bases). Between the trimmed V and J ends, which lost 6 bases and 6 bases, there was a span of 6 bases. The CDR3 has 11 amino acids. CDR1 is MGHDK, CDR2 SYGVNS, per germline. CDR3 in DNA: TGTGCCAGCAGCAGGGTCAATGAGCAGTTCTTC. Translated: CASSRVNEQFF.

The J gene is TRBJ2-3, the V gene TRBV10-3; D is possibly TRBD2 (7 bases). With 8 bases removed from V and 4 bases from J, the gap between germline ends came to 16 bases. CDR1 and CDR2 (germline): ENHRY, SYGVKD. The CDR3 runs to 14 residues. The CDR3 is CAILPEGGADTQYF. CDR3 sequence (DNA): TGTGCCATCCTCCCCGAGGGGGGGGCAGATACGCAGTATTTT.

CDR3: CASSKTTEMNTEAFF. Written as DNA, the CDR3 is TGTGCCAGCAGCAAAACGACAGAGATGAACACTGAAGCTTTCTTT. This chain joins TRBV9 and TRBJ1-1; possibly TRBD1 for D (5 bases). Between the trimmed V and J ends, which lost 4 bases and 0 bases, there was a span of 13 bases. The CDR3 has 15 amino acids. The germline gives CDR1 SGDLS, CDR2 YYNGEE.

The rearrangement links TRBV4-2 to TRBJ2-7; weak D call: TRBD1 (6 bases). The CDR3 is 13 amino acids. Germline values: CDR1 LGHNA, CDR2 YNFKEQ. Trimming took 3 bases from V and 5 from J, leaving 11 bases between them. CDR3 region: CASSHTGSDEQYF. CDR3 in DNA: TGTGCCAGCAGCCATACAGGGTCCGACGAGCAGTACTTC.

The rearrangement uses TRBV29-1 and TRBJ2-4; 7 bases are a match to TRBD2. CDR1 is SQVTM and CDR2 is ANQGSEA in the germline V gene. The CDR3 is made up of 13 amino acids. V shed 4 bases, J shed 12 bases, and the junction held 12 bases outside the gene matches. In DNA form, the CDR3 reads TGCAGCGTTGCTGACAGCGGGGATTCTACTCAGTACTTC. It is translated as CSVADSGDSTQYF.